This T cell receptor beta chain was sequenced in a study of cytomegalovirus exposure and HLA in healthy donors. Germline assignment: CDR1 LGHNA and CDR2 YNFKEQ. The CDR3 extends over 18 amino acids. In this sample, this clone turned up once. Its matching antigen is unknown. The junction departs from the called germline gene at one end, perhaps through a read error. The study, taken as a whole, reports: An analysis done earlier found most TCR beta V segments productive about 90% or about 30% of the time.

Vbeta (60) and Jbeta (13) primers were used in the PCR. Using immunoSEQ multiplex PCR, the repertoire was profiled, and TCRdb retains in-frame clones only, with some absent. The table shows some 200,000 clones, with approximately 70% occurring only once. The clonotype originates from a man in his forties in good health and CMV-seropositive. Specimen: PBMCs. The genes are TRBV4-2 and TRBJ1-1; D remains ambiguous. CDR3 amino acids: CASSQEIGRLGMNAEAFF. The CDR3 nucleotides read TGTGCCAGCAGCCAAGAGATAGGGAGGTTGGGAATGAACGCTGAAGCTTTCTTT.